What follows describes a single T cell receptor (beta chain). Its target is unknown. The record originates from a study of blood T cell dynamics during melanoma immunotherapy. Study overall: Standard first-line treatment here was pembrolizumab or nivolumab plus ipilimumab in metastatic melanoma.

Study-level findings and limits: The study could not tell melanoma-specific clones from general immune activation.

TCRdb keeps only in-frame clones here, not all; method: immunoSEQ multiplex PCR. In the table there are roughly 15,000 clones, 70% to 90% of which are singletons. Noted time point: week 3, after first cycle of checkpoint inhibitor. Blood was drawn before treatment and at week 3 after checkpoint blockade. Response was assessed by RECIST 1.1 at 12 weeks, except a couple of rapid progressors. Germline CDR1 is KGHSH and CDR2 is LQKENI. This CDR3 is built from 15 residues. Trimming left V 2 bases short and J 1 base short, with 11 bases between. The input for sequencing was blood, taken from a patient treated with checkpoint blockade. The rearrangement links TRBV18 to TRBJ1-1; the D gene is possibly TRBD1 (6 bases). The clonotype originates from a human donor with melanoma. The CDR3: CASSPMVGGNTEAFF. In DNA form, the CDR3 reads TGTGCCAGCTCACCAATGGTAGGGGGGAACACTGAAGCTTTCTTT.